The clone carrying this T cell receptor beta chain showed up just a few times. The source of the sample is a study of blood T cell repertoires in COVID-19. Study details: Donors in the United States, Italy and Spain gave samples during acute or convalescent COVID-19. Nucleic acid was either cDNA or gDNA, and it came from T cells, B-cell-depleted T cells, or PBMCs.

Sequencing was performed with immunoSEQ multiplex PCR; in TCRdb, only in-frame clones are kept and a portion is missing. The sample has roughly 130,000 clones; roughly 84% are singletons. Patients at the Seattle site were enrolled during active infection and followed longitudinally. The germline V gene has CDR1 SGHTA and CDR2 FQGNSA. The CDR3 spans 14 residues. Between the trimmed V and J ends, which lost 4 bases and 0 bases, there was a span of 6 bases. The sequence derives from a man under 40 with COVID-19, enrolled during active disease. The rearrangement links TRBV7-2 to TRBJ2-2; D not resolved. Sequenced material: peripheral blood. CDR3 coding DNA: TGTGCCAGCAGCTCTAACCCGAACACCGGGGAGCTGTTTTTT. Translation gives CASSSNPNTGELFF.